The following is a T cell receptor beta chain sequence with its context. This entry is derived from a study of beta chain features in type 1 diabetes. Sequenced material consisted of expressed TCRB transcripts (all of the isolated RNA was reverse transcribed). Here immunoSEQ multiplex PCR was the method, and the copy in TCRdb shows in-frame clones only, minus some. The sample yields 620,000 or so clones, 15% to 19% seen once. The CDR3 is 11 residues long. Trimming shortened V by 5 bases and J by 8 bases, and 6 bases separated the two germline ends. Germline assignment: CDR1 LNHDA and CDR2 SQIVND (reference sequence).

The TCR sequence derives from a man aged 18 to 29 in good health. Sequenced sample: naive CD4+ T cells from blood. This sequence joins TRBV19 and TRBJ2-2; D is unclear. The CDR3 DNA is TGTGCCAGTAGTGTGAAAGGGGAGCTGTTTTTT. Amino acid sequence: CASSVKGELFF. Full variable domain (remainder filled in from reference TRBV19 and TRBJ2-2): DGGITQSPKYLFRKEGQNVTLSCEQNLNHDAMYWYRQDPGQGLRLIYYSQIVNDFQKGDIAEGYSVSREKKESFPLTVTSAQKNPTAFYLCASSVKGELFFGEGSRLTVL.